This T cell receptor (beta chain) emerged from a study of cytomegalovirus exposure and HLA in healthy donors. Overall study results and limits: In vitro data verified a few CMV-associated chains as specific for CMV antigens. Cytomegalovirus-associated status was assigned to some 180 TCR beta chains. A classifier reportedly called cytomegalovirus status with high sensitivity and specificity. Clusters of TCRs from the first cohort tended to co-occur in the roughly 120 validation repertoires (as a later analysis found).

The protocol was immunoSEQ multiplex PCR, while the TCRdb copy is restricted to in-frame clones and leaves out a portion. The sample holds about 330,000 clones, 75% to 90% seen once. The germline gives CDR1 MNHNY, CDR2 SVGAGI (reference sequence). The germline V and J ends were trimmed by 5 bases and 1 base, with 8 bases remaining between them. The CDR3 consists of 14 residues. With respect to this clone: Its antigen is undetermined.

This chain connects TRBV6-6 to TRBJ2-2; D uncertain. The sample comprised PBMCs. The clonotype originates from a young woman in good health and CMV-seronegative. In DNA, the CDR3 is TGTGCCAGCAGTACGATCAGGAACACCGGGGAGCTGTTTTTT. Protein: CASSTIRNTGELFF.